This T cell receptor (beta chain) was documented in a study of shared clonotypes between healthy human individuals. Naivety among CD8 cells was defined by CD45RO negativity and positive CCR7 selection, thereby excluding terminally differentiated effector memory CD45RA+ cells. General study results and limits: Read depth was anticipated to influence clonotype sharing among donors.

The germline V gene has CDR1 SNHLY and CDR2 FYNNEI. The CDR3 runs to 14 residues. On this clone: The target antigen is unknown. Germline and junction disagree at one end, which may indicate a read error.

Sequencing used immunoSEQ multiplex PCR; TCRdb keeps in-frame clones, though not all of them. In the table there are around 2.1 million clones, more than 85% of which are singletons. This chain links TRBV2 with TRBJ2-7; no clear D gene. This receptor was identified in a man aged 18 to 35 in good health. Some clones in this sample may be carry-over from other donors' samples. Sequencing was performed on naive CD8+ T cells from PBMCs. Written as DNA, the CDR3 is TGTGCCAGCAGTGAAGGTCCCGGCTCCTCCGAGCAGTACTTC. Its translation: CASSEGPGSSEQYF.